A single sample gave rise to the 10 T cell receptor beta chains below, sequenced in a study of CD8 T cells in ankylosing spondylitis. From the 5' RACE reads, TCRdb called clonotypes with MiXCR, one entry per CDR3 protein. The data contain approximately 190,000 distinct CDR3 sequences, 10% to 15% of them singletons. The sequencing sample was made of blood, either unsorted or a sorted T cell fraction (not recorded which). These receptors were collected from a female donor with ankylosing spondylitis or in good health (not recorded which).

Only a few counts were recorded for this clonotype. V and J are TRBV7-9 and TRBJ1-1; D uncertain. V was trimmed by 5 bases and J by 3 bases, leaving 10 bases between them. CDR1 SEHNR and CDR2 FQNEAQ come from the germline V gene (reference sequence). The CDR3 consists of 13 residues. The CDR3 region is CASSHGLDTEAFF. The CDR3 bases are TGTGCCAGCAGCCACGGACTGGACACTGAAGCTTTCTTT.

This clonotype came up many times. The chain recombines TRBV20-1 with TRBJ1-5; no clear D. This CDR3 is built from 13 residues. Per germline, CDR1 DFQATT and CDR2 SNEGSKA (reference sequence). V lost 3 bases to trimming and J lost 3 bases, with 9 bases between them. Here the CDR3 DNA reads TGCAGTGCTAGGACGGAGTCCAATCAGCCCCAGCATTTT. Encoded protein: CSARTESNQPQHF.

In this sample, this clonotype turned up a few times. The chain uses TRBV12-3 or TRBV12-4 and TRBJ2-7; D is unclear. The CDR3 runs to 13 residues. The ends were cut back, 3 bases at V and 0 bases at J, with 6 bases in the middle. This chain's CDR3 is CASSLHTSYEQYF. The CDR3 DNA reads TGTGCCAGCAGTTTGCACACCTCCTACGAGCAGTACTTC.

CDR3 sequence (DNA): TGTGCCAGCAGCCGTTCTTTCGGGACAGGGGCTGAAGCTTTCTTT. It is translated as CASSRSFGTGAEAFF. The chain joins TRBV14 to TRBJ1-1; 10 positions agree with TRBD1. Germline CDR1 is SGHDN and CDR2 is FVKESK. The V segment lost 4 bases and the J segment 6 bases; nucleotides outside the gene matches: 8. There are 15 residues in the CDR3. The full variable domain, with the rest looked up from reference TRBV14 and TRBJ1-1, is EAGVTQFPSHSVIEKGQTVTLRCDPISGHDNLYWYRRVMGKEIKFLLHFVKESKQDESGMPNNRFLAERTGGTYSTLKVQPAELEDSGVYFCASSRSFGTGAEAFFGQGTRLTVV.

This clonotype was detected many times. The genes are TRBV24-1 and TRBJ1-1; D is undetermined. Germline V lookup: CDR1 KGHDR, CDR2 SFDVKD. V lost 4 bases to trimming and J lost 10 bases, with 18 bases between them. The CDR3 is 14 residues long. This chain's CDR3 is CATSDPQGLWGAFF. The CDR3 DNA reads TGTGCCACCAGTGACCCACAAGGCCTGTGGGGAGCTTTCTTT.

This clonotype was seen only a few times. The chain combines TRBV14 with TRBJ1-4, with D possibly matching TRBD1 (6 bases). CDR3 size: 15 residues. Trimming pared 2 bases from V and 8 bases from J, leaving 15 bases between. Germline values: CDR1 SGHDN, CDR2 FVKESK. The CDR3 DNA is TGTGCCAGCAGCCAAACGACAGGTGGACGGGAAAAACTGTTTTTT. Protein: CASSQTTGGREKLFF.

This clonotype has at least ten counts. The CDR3 protein is CASSPRGGGNSPLHF. The DNA for the CDR3 is TGTGCCAGCAGCCCGAGGGGAGGAGGAAATTCACCCCTCCACTTT. The chain is built from TRBV9 and TRBJ1-6; D possibly corresponds to TRBD1 (5 bases). This CDR3 has 15 amino acids. Trimming pared 4 bases from V and 7 bases from J, leaving 15 bases between. Germline V gene lookup returns CDR1 SGDLS and CDR2 YYNGEE.

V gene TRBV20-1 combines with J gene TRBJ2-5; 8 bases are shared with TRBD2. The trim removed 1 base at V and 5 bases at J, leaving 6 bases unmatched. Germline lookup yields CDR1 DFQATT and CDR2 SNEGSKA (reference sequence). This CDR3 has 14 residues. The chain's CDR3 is CSARGARGGETQYF. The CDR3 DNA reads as TGCAGTGCTAGAGGAGCGCGCGGGGGGGAGACCCAGTACTTC.

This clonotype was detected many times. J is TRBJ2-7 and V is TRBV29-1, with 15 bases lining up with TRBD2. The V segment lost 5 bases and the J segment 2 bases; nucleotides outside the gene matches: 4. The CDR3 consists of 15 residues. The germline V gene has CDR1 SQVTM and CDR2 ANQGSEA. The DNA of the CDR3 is TGCAGCGTTTCCGGGACTAGCGGGGGGACCTACGAGCAGTACTTC. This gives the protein CSVSGTSGGTYEQYF.

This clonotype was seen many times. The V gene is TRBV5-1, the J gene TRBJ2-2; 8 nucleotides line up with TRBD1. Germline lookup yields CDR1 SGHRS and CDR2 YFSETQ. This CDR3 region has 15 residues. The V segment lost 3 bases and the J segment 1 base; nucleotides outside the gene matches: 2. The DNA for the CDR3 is TGCGCCAGCAGCTCCGGACAGGGGAACACCGGGGAGCTGTTTTTT. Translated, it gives CASSSGQGNTGELFF. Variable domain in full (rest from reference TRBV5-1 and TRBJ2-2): KAGVTQTPRYLIKTRGQQVTLSCSPISGHRSVSWYQQTPGQGLQFLFEYFSETQRNKGNFPGRFSGRQFSNSRSEMNVSTLELGDSALYLCASSSGQGNTGELFFGEGSRLTVL.